The 32 T cell receptor beta chains below all came from one sample that was sequenced in a study of cytomegalovirus exposure and HLA in healthy donors. TCRdb keeps only in-frame clones here, not all; method: immunoSEQ multiplex PCR. Of around 45,000 clones listed, about 93% were seen once; the top ten hold 5% to 6%. The sequencing input was PBMCs. The origin of the receptors is a man aged 18 to 35 in good health and CMV-seronegative.

This clone has just a few counts. Here the CDR3 reads CASSPKGAAGAFYEQFF. The CDR3 coding sequence is TGTGCCAGCAGCCCAAAAGGGGCTGCGGGAGCGTTCTATGAGCAGTTCTTC. The chain links TRBV5-5 to TRBJ2-1; 7 bases align to TRBD2. From germline, CDR1 is SGHKS and CDR2 YYEKEE (reference sequence). This CDR3 comprises 17 residues. Trimming cost V 4 bases and J 8 bases; bases outside gene matches: 18.

The V gene is TRBV6-1, the J gene TRBJ1-5, with D maybe TRBD1 (6 bases). The CDR3 covers 15 residues. Germline CDR1 reads MNHNS; CDR2 reads SASEGT. V lost 1 base and J lost 7, with 14 bases in between. The CDR3 sequence: CASSEVGTMNQPQHF. CDR3 coding DNA: TGTGCCAGCAGTGAAGTTGGGACAATGAACCAGCCCCAGCATTTT.

V usage is TRBV6-1 and J usage is TRBJ1-4; no clear D. The CDR3 runs to 15 residues. Germline CDR1 MNHNS, CDR2 SASEGT. The ends were cut back, 2 bases at V and 7 bases at J, with 14 bases in the middle. CDR3 sequence: CASSELGGNGEKLFF. The CDR3 DNA follows: TGTGCCAGCAGTGAATTAGGAGGGAACGGTGAAAAACTGTTTTTT.

The sample holds one count of this clone. V gene TRBV25-1 combines with J gene TRBJ2-1; no definite D call. V lost 5 bases and J 5 bases, leaving 13 bases between the germline ends. Germline V gives CDR1 MGHDK, CDR2 SYGVNS. This CDR3 is 14 amino acids long. This CDR3 reads CASSPLRSHNEQFF. DNA for the CDR3: TGTGCCAGCAGTCCCCTGAGAAGTCACAATGAGCAGTTCTTC.

This chain links TRBV4-2 with TRBJ2-3; 13 bases match TRBD2. Germline V gene sequence: CDR1 LGHNA, CDR2 YNFKEQ. The CDR3 is made up of 16 amino acids. V was clipped by 4 bases and J by 2 bases; unmatched bases: 3. The CDR3 bases are TGTGCCAGCAGCCCCGGACTAGCGGGGGACACAGATACGCAGTATTTT. Its translation: CASSPGLAGDTDTQYF.

The chain recombines TRBV6-5 with TRBJ2-7; 9 nucleotides line up with TRBD1. The CDR3 covers 15 residues. V shed 7 bases and J 0 bases; nucleotides not matched to a gene: 7. CDR1 is MNHEY, CDR2 SVGAGI, per germline. The CDR3 is CASTQGGQGSYEQYF. DNA of the CDR3: TGTGCCAGCACCCAGGGGGGACAGGGCTCCTACGAGCAGTACTTC.

The chain employs TRBV16 and TRBJ1-2; 8 nucleotides agree with TRBD1. This CDR3 spans 14 amino acids. Germline CDR1 is KGHSY and CDR2 is FQNENV. V shed 0 bases, J shed 8 bases, and the junction held 5 bases outside the gene matches. This CDR3 is CASSQSGTGGGYTF. CDR3 in DNA: TGTGCCAGCAGCCAATCAGGGACAGGCGGCGGCTACACCTTC.

The chain couples TRBV19 to TRBJ1-1; 7 bases are shared with TRBD1. Germline loops: CDR1 LNHDA, CDR2 SQIVND (reference sequence). Trimming took 7 bases from V and 1 from J; bases not matched to a gene: 6. The CDR3 is 14 amino acids. The CDR3 nucleotides read TGTGCCAGTACCTACGACAGGGCGAACACTGAAGCTTTCTTT. Translation: CASTYDRANTEAFF.

For the CDR3, the DNA is TGCGCCAGCCGCCCACTAGCGGGAGGAGATACGCAGTATTTT. This encodes CASRPLAGGDTQYF. The chain joins TRBV5-1 to TRBJ2-3, with 12 positions matching TRBD2. The J segment lost 5 bases and the V segment lost 7 bases, leaving 5 bases of the junction unmatched. CDR1 and CDR2 (germline): SGHRS, YFSETQ. There are 14 residues in the CDR3.

The chain employs TRBV7-6 and TRBJ2-1, with TRBD2 matching 15 bases. The CDR3 loop spans 16 amino acids. The trim removed 5 bases at V and 7 bases at J, leaving 6 bases unmatched. In germline, CDR1 is SGHVS, CDR2 FNYEAQ. As DNA, the CDR3 is TGTGCCAGCAGCGCCGGGACTAGCGGGAGGTGGAATGAGCAGTTCTTC. Translation gives CASSAGTSGRWNEQFF.

The gene calls are TRBV9 and TRBJ2-3; tentative D call: TRBD2 (5 bases). This CDR3 is built from 15 residues. With 0 bases removed from V and 2 bases from J, the gap between germline ends came to 10 bases. CDR1 SGDLS and CDR2 YYNGEE come from the germline V gene. CDR3 sequence reads: CASSVGGGTTDTQYF. In DNA form, the CDR3 reads TGTGCCAGCAGCGTAGGAGGAGGCACCACAGATACGCAGTATTTT.

This chain links TRBV19 with TRBJ1-4; unclear D gene. The CDR3 is 15 residues long. V shed 4 bases and J shed 0 bases, with 9 bases lying between them. CDR1 LNHDA and CDR2 SQIVND come from the germline V gene (reference sequence). The CDR3 sequence is CASSRRDATNEKLFF. The CDR3 nucleotides read TGTGCCAGTAGTAGGAGGGATGCAACTAATGAAAAACTGTTTTTT.

The chain joins TRBV6-4 to TRBJ2-1, with TRBD2 matching over 8 bases. From germline, CDR1 is MRHNA and CDR2 SNTAGT. J was trimmed by 5 bases and V by 9 bases; bases with no gene match: 9. The length of the CDR3 is 14 residues. CDR3 bases: TGTGCCAGTATTGGACTAGCTTGTCACAATGAGCAGTTCTTC. Amino acid sequence: CASIGLACHNEQFF.

The chain combines TRBV5-1 with TRBJ1-1, with 8 bases fitting TRBD1. J gave up 1 base and V 0 bases, and 5 bases lay outside the gene matches. The CDR3 extends over 16 amino acids. Germline V gene sequence: CDR1 SGHRS, CDR2 YFSETQ. CDR3 amino acids: CASSLGTGPGNTEAFF. CDR3 coding DNA: TGCGCCAGCAGCTTGGGGACAGGGCCGGGGAACACTGAAGCTTTCTTT.

The chain links TRBV9 to TRBJ1-2, with D possibly being TRBD1 (6 bases). Trimming pared 3 bases from V and 4 bases from J, leaving 13 bases between. Germline V gives CDR1 SGDLS, CDR2 YYNGEE. The CDR3 contains 14 residues. CDR3 sequence: CASSARDTPYGYTF. CDR3 nucleotide sequence: TGTGCCAGCAGCGCCCGGGACACCCCCTATGGCTACACCTTC.

This sequence joins TRBV5-4 and TRBJ2-2; the match to TRBD2 covers 9 bases. V trimming: 0 bases; J trimming: 2 bases; junction bases outside the gene matches: 5. This CDR3 region has 17 residues. Germline lookup yields CDR1 SGHNT and CDR2 YYREEE (reference sequence). The CDR3 reads CASSLATAGGNTGELFF. The CDR3 DNA follows: TGTGCCAGCAGCTTGGCCACAGCGGGGGGTAACACCGGGGAGCTGTTTTTT. Full variable domain (remainder filled in from reference TRBV5-4 and TRBJ2-2): ETGVTQSPTHLIKTRGQQVTLRCSSQSGHNTVSWYQQALGQGPQFIFQYYREEENGRGNFPPRFSGLQFPNYSSELNVNALELDDSALYLCASSLATAGGNTGELFFGEGSRLTVL.

The V and J genes are TRBV5-3 and TRBJ2-1, with 10 bases aligning to TRBD2. TRBV5-3 is identified as an open reading frame with a role that is uncertain. The CDR3 length is 16 residues. V dropped 1 base and J dropped 6; count of bases not matched to a gene: 7. CDR3 sequence: CARSLSLAGVANEQFF. The CDR3 coding sequence is TGTGCCAGAAGCTTGTCGCTAGCGGGAGTCGCCAATGAGCAGTTCTTC.

J is TRBJ2-5 and V is TRBV29-1; D unresolved. This CDR3 is 13 amino acids long. Trimming shortened V by 4 bases and J by 0 bases, and 9 bases separated the two germline ends. CDR1 and CDR2 (germline): SQVTM, ANQGSEA. CDR3 bases: TGCAGCGTTGGTGTACAATACCAAGAGACCCAGTACTTC. It is translated as CSVGVQYQETQYF.

The V gene is TRBV6-1, the J gene TRBJ2-1, with TRBD2 matching over 13 bases. Germline assignment: CDR1 MNHNS and CDR2 SASEGT. The length of the CDR3 is 19 residues. V lost 1 base, J lost 0 bases, and 6 bases stayed unmatched. For the CDR3, the DNA is TGTGCCAGCAGTGAAGGGGGACTAGCGGGGTACAGCTCCTACAATGAGCAGTTCTTC. Amino acid sequence: CASSEGGLAGYSSYNEQFF.

The gene calls are TRBV5-1 and TRBJ1-4; TRBD1 aligns across 9 bases. The CDR3 extends over 14 amino acids. Trimming cost V 3 bases and J 5 bases; bases outside gene matches: 2. Germline V lookup: CDR1 SGHRS, CDR2 YFSETQ. The DNA of the CDR3 is TGCGCCAGCAGCTCCGGGACAGGGAATGAAAAACTGTTTTTT. This translates into CASSSGTGNEKLFF.

The gene calls are TRBV14 and TRBJ2-6; unclear D gene. This CDR3 region has 15 residues. In germline, CDR1 is SGHDN, CDR2 FVKESK. Between the trimmed V and J ends, which lost 4 bases and 2 bases, there was a span of 9 bases. CDR3 bases: TGTGCCAGCAGCCTCCGTCTCGCTGGGGCCAACGTCCTGACTTTC. It yields the protein CASSLRLAGANVLTF.

The rearrangement uses TRBV29-1 and TRBJ1-1, with D perhaps matching TRBD1 (5 bases). The CDR3 length is 14 residues. Germline values: CDR1 SQVTM, CDR2 ANQGSEA. Trimming left V 3 bases short and J 2 bases short, with 13 bases between. The chain's CDR3 is CSVEVGQDNTEAFF. The CDR3 DNA reads as TGCAGCGTTGAGGTGGGGCAGGACAACACTGAAGCTTTCTTT.

This clone was observed a single time. This chain connects TRBV19 to TRBJ2-3, with D possibly matching TRBD2 (5 bases). This CDR3 comprises 13 residues. V lost 4 bases to trimming and J lost 4 bases, with 9 bases between them. Germline V gene data show CDR1 as LNHDA and CDR2 as SQIVND (reference sequence). The CDR3 is CASSTLGADTQYF. CDR3 coding DNA: TGTGCCAGTAGTACCCTCGGGGCAGATACGCAGTATTTT. The full variable domain, with the rest looked up from reference TRBV19 and TRBJ2-3, is DGGITQSPKYLFRKEGQNVTLSCEQNLNHDAMYWYRQDPGQGLRLIYYSQIVNDFQKGDIAEGYSVSREKKESFPLTVTSAQKNPTAFYLCASSTLGADTQYFGPGTRLTVL.

This clone was recorded only once. The CDR3 is CASSDEDGLTDTQYF. The CDR3 coding sequence is TGTGCCAGCAGCGACGAGGATGGCTTGACGGATACGCAGTATTTT. V is TRBV6-1 and J is TRBJ2-3; D gene unclear. The CDR3 runs to 15 residues. CDR1 and CDR2 (germline): MNHNS, SASEGT. V lost 6 bases and J 6 bases, leaving 19 bases between the germline ends.

The chain is built from TRBV4-3 and TRBJ2-2; TRBD2 might be the D (7 bases). The length of the CDR3 is 17 residues. With 1 base removed from V and 1 base from J, the gap between germline ends came to 13 bases. Germline CDR1 is LGHNA and CDR2 is YSLEER. The CDR3 nucleotides read TGCGCCAGCAGCCAAGGGAGCGGGACATTGAACACCGGGGAGCTGTTTTTT. Protein: CASSQGSGTLNTGELFF.

The V call is TRBV6-1, the J call TRBJ1-2; 10 nucleotides align to TRBD1. The CDR3 totals 17 residues. The germline gives CDR1 MNHNS, CDR2 SASEGT. J was trimmed by 0 bases and V by 3 bases; bases with no gene match: 7. CDR3 sequence reads: CASSDGPGTGANYGYTF. CDR3 coding DNA: TGTGCCAGCAGTGATGGCCCCGGGACAGGGGCTAACTATGGCTACACCTTC.

A note on this clone: Different DNA sequences within this sample yield the same CDR3. The chain links TRBV28 to TRBJ1-3, with D maybe TRBD1 (6 bases). The germline CDR1 and CDR2 sequences are MDHEN and SYDVKM. The V and J ends lost 2 bases and 2 bases respectively, with 7 bases between them. This CDR3 spans 14 amino acids. The chain's CDR3 is CASSLRDTGNTIYF. The DNA of the CDR3 is TGTGCCAGCAGTTTACGGGACACTGGAAACACCATATATTTT. The complete variable domain, with remaining parts taken from reference TRBV28 and TRBJ1-3, reads DVKVTQSSRYLVKRTGEKVFLECVQDMDHENMFWYRQDPGLGLRLIYFSYDVKMKEKGDIPEGYSVSREKKERFSLILESASTNQTSMYLCASSLRDTGNTIYFGEGSWLTVV.

The chain combines TRBV5-1 with TRBJ1-6; TRBD1 is a possible D gene (5 bases). V was cut by 0 bases and J by 6 bases, with 19 bases left in between. This CDR3 contains 18 residues. Looked up from germline, CDR1 is SGHRS and CDR2 is YFSETQ. The CDR3 bases are TGCGCCAGCAGCTTGGACCCCCAGGGACCGGGGGTTAATTCACCCCTCCACTTT. Protein sequence: CASSLDPQGPGVNSPLHF.

This chain uses TRBV28 with TRBJ1-1, with 9 bases that match TRBD1. V gave up 6 bases and J gave up 5 bases; unmatched junction bases: 16. CDR3 length equals 17 residues. Germline values: CDR1 MDHEN, CDR2 SYDVKM. CDR3 bases: TGTGCCAGCAGCTCCACCCGAGCCGGACAGGGGTGGACTGAAGCTTTCTTT. Protein product: CASSSTRAGQGWTEAFF.

This clone was counted between two and nine times. V gene TRBV9 combines with J gene TRBJ1-1; D unresolved. The CDR3 runs 15 residues. From germline, CDR1 is SGDLS and CDR2 YYNGEE. V lost 4 bases to trimming and J lost 0 bases, with 13 bases between them. CDR3 region: CASSPRLAVNTEAFF. As DNA, the CDR3 is TGTGCCAGCAGCCCAAGATTGGCAGTGAACACTGAAGCTTTCTTT.

This chain uses TRBV15 with TRBJ2-1; TRBD1 matches 8 bases. V was clipped by 0 bases and J by 5 bases; unmatched bases: 6. Per germline, CDR1 LNHNV and CDR2 YYDKDF (reference sequence). The CDR3 has 16 amino acids. This CDR3 is CATSRDPRQGNNEQFF. CDR3 coding DNA: TGTGCCACCAGCAGAGACCCCCGACAGGGGAACAATGAGCAGTTCTTC.

This clone was recorded only once. V gene TRBV18 combines with J gene TRBJ1-1; D is unclear. The CDR3 has 13 residues. Trimming removed 2 bases from V and 11 bases from J, with 15 bases in between. The germline gives CDR1 KGHSH, CDR2 LQKENI. The CDR3 spells CASSPLSTSGAFF. The CDR3 coding sequence is TGTGCCAGCTCACCATTAAGTACCTCCGGGGCTTTCTTT.